In its sample, the clone carrying this T cell receptor beta chain was seen a few times. The data are from a study of cytomegalovirus exposure and HLA in healthy donors. CDR1 and CDR2 from the germline V gene are MGHRA and YSYEKL. The CDR3 consists of 14 residues. V was pared by 4 bases and J by 5 bases, with 5 bases of the junction left unmatched. The PCR made use of 60 Vbeta and 13 Jbeta primers. The table came from immunoSEQ multiplex PCR; TCRdb's copy has only in-frame clones and leaves some out. The sample has over 85,000 clones, 6.5% to 8% seen once; the top ten hold about 2.3%. The chain uses TRBV4-1 and TRBJ1-1, with 9 bases lining up with TRBD1. Sequencing input: PBMCs. The sequence came from a man aged 50 to 59 in good health and CMV-seronegative. CDR3 nucleotides: TGCGCCAGCAGCCTAGAACAGGGGGCTACTGAAGCTTTCTTT. This codes for CASSLEQGATEAFF.